The next 7 T cell receptor beta chains were all read from a single sample in a study of blood T cell repertoires in COVID-19. Using immunoSEQ multiplex PCR, the repertoire was profiled, and TCRdb retains in-frame clones only, with some absent. This table has fewer than 150,000 clones, roughly four fifths appearing once. Specimen: PBMCs or T cells enriched from blood (not recorded which). The receptors stem from a man aged 25 to 45 who had recovered from COVID-19.

The chain is built from TRBV19 and TRBJ2-7, with 9 bases aligning to TRBD2. This CDR3 contains 15 residues. Trimming removed 5 bases from V and 4 bases from J; junction bases left unmatched: 9. Germline V gene sequence: CDR1 LNHDA, CDR2 SQIVND (reference sequence). CDR3 residues: CASSPGSGSGYEQYF. CDR3 nucleotides: TGTGCCAGTAGTCCAGGTAGCGGGAGTGGGTACGAGCAGTACTTC.

This clone was observed once. This rearrangement joins TRBV21-1 to TRBJ2-7; the table's TRBD2 call for D was not verified on the DNA. TRBV21-1 counts as a pseudogene. The CDR3 has 16 residues. The CDR3 spells CASIHSGGYIDYEQYV. The CDR3 DNA follows: TGTGCCAGCATCCATTCGGGAGGTTATATCGACTACGAGCAGTACGTC.

This chain joins TRBV7-9 and TRBJ1-2; 7 bases fit TRBD1. This CDR3 spans 16 amino acids. After removal of 2 bases from V and 1 base from J, the junction contained 7 bases not matched to a gene. Germline V gene data show CDR1 as SEHNR and CDR2 as FQNEAQ (reference sequence). The CDR3 spells CASSLLQGVRNYGYTF. CDR3 DNA: TGTGCCAGCAGCTTACTTCAGGGGGTGCGTAACTATGGCTACACCTTC. The variable domain in full, with the rest retrieved from reference TRBV7-9 and TRBJ1-2, is DTGVSQNPRHKITKRGQNVTFRCDPISEHNRLYWYRQTLGQGPEFLTYFQNEAQLEKSRLLSDRFSAERPKGSFSTLEIQRTEQGDSAMYLCASSLLQGVRNYGYTFGSGTRLTVV.

V is TRBV9 and J is TRBJ2-2; TRBD2 is a possible D gene (5 bases). CDR1 is SGDLS, CDR2 YYNGEE, per germline. Trimming removed 0 bases at V and 6 bases at J, with 15 bases between. The CDR3 extends over 16 amino acids. The CDR3 DNA follows: TGTGCCAGCAGCGTAGAGAAAGGGAAGGGAGCCGGGGAGCTGTTTTTT. Its translation is CASSVEKGKGAGELFF.

V usage is TRBV18 and J usage is TRBJ2-3, with TRBD1 matching over 10 bases. From germline, CDR1 is KGHSH and CDR2 LQKENI. After removal of 5 bases from V and 4 bases from J, the junction contained 9 bases not matched to a gene. CDR3 length: 16 residues. The chain's CDR3 is CASSARQGARADTQYF. The CDR3 DNA is TGTGCCAGCTCAGCTCGACAGGGGGCACGGGCAGATACGCAGTATTTT.

This clone was detected once. This chain connects TRBV7-8 to TRBJ2-1; D remains unclear. Trimming pared 5 bases from V and 10 bases from J, leaving 15 bases between. The CDR3 spans 13 residues. The germline V gene encodes CDR1 SGHVS and CDR2 FQNEAQ. This CDR3 is CASSVAPFEEQFF. The CDR3 bases are TGTGCCAGCAGCGTGGCCCCATTCGAAGAGCAGTTCTTC.

The chain combines TRBV4-1 with TRBJ2-2, with 9 bases fitting TRBD1. With 3 bases clipped from V and 6 bases from J, the junction kept 2 bases outside the gene matches. In germline, CDR1 is MGHRA, CDR2 YSYEKL. The CDR3 spans 14 residues. The CDR3 DNA reads as TGCGCCAGCAGCCAGGACAGGGGCCCCGGGGAGCTGTTTTTT. Translation gives CASSQDRGPGELFF.